The text below deals with one T cell receptor beta chain. This entry belongs to a study of blood T cell repertoires in COVID-19. Trimming took off 1 base at V and 1 base at J, with 17 bases between the two ends. The V gene's germline CDR1 is PRHDT and CDR2 FYEKMQ (reference sequence). The CDR3 extends over 18 amino acids. Membership in each cohort depended on participant-reported clinical history. The table came from immunoSEQ multiplex PCR; TCRdb's copy has only in-frame clones and leaves some out. The table records fewer than 350,000 clones, around 85% of them present only once. The source is a woman between 35 and 50 years old who had recovered from COVID-19. V is TRBV13 and J is TRBJ2-1; D possibly corresponds to TRBD1 (7 bases). The sample taken for sequencing was PBMCs or T cells enriched from blood (not recorded which). The CDR3 nucleotides read TGTGCCAGCAGCTTAGCCAGGGGGGACCTGGGGTCCTACAATGAGCAGTTCTTC. This gives the protein CASSLARGDLGSYNEQFF. Together with reference TRBV13 and TRBJ2-1, the CDR3 gives the full variable domain: AAGVIQSPRHLIKEKRETATLKCYPIPRHDTVYWYQQGPGQDPQFLISFYEKMQSDKGSIPDRFSAQQFSDYHSELNMSSLELGDSALYFCASSLARGDLGSYNEQFFGPGTRLTVL.